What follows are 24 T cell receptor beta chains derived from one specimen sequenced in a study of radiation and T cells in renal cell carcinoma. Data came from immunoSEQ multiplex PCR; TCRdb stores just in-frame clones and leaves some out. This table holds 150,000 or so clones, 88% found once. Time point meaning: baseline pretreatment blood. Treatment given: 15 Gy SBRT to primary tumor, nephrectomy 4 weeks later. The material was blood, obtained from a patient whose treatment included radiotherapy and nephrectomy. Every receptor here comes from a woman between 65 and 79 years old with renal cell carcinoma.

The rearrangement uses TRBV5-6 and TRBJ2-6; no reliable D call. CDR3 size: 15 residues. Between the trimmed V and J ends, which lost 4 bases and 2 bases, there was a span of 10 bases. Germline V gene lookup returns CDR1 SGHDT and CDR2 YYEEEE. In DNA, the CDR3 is TGTGCCAGCAGCGAGGACGCACCTGGGGCCAACGTCCTGACTTTC. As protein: CASSEDAPGANVLTF.

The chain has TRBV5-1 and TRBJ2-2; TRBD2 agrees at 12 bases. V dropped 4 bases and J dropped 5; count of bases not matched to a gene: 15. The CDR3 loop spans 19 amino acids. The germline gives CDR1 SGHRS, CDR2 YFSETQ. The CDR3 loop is CASSRTNLAGGRRTGELFF. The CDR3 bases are TGCGCCAGCAGCCGGACGAACCTAGCGGGGGGGCGCAGGACCGGGGAGCTGTTTTTT.

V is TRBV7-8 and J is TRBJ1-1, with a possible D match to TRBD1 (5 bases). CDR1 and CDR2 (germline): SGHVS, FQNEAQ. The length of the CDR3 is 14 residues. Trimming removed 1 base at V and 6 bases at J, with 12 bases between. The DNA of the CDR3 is TGTGCCAGCAGCTTAGAGGGGAAAGGCGCTGAAGCTTTCTTT. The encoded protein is CASSLEGKGAEAFF.

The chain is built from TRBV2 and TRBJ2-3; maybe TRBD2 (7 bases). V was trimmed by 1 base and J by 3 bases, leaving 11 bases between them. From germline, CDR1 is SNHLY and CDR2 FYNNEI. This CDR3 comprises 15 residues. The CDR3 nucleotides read TGTGCCAGCAGTGAAGACGGGGGGCGTACAGATACGCAGTATTTT. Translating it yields CASSEDGGRTDTQYF.

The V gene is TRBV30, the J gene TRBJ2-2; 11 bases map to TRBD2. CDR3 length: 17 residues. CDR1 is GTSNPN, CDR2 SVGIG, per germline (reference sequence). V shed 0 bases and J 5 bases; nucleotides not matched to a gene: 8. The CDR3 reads CAWSVWASGGRTGELFF. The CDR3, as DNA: TGTGCCTGGAGTGTATGGGCTAGCGGGGGGCGGACCGGGGAGCTGTTTTTT.

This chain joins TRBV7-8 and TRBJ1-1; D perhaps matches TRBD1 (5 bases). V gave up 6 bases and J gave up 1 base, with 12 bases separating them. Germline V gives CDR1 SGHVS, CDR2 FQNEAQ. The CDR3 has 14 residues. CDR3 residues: CASSPGTANTEAFF. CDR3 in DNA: TGTGCCAGCAGTCCAGGGACGGCGAACACTGAAGCTTTCTTT.

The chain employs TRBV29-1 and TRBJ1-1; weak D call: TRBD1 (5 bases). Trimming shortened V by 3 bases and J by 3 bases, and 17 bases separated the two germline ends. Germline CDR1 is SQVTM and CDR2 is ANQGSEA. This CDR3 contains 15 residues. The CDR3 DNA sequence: TGCAGCGTTGAGGGACCCATAAGGAGGGACACTGAAGCTTTCTTT. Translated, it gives CSVEGPIRRDTEAFF.

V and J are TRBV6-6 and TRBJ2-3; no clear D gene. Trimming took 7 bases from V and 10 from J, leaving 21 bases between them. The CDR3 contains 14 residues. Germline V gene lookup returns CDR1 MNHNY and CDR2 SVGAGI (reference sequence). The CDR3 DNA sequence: TGTGCCAGCACCCAAAGTCTGCTTTCCTTTCCGCAGTATTTT. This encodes CASTQSLLSFPQYF.

For the CDR3, the DNA is TGTGCCAGCAACCTCGGAGAGGATCAGCCCCAGCATTTT. It encodes CASNLGEDQPQHF. The rearrangement uses TRBV9 and TRBJ1-5; D uncertain. Trimming shortened V by 6 bases and J by 5 bases, and 12 bases separated the two germline ends. The CDR3 spans 13 residues. CDR1 and CDR2 from the germline V gene are SGDLS and YYNGEE.

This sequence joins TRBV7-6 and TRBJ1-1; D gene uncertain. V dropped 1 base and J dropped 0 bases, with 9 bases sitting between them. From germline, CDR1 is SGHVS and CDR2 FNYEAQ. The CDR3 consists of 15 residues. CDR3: CASSLEGGMNTEAFF. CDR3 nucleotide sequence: TGTGCCAGCAGCTTAGAGGGTGGTATGAACACTGAAGCTTTCTTT.

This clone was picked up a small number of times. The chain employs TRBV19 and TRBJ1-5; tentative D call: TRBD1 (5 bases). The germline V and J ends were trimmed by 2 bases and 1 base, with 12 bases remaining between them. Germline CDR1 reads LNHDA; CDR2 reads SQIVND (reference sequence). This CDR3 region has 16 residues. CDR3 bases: TGTGCCAGTAGTATAAAGGCCGGGACGAGCAATCAGCCCCAGCATTTT. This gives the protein CASSIKAGTSNQPQHF.

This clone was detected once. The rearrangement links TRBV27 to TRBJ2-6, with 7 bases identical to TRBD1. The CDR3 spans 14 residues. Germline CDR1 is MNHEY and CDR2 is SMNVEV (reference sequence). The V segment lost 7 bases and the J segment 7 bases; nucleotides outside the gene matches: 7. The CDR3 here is CASTRQGGANVLTF. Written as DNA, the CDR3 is TGTGCCAGCACCAGACAGGGTGGCGCCAACGTCCTGACTTTC.

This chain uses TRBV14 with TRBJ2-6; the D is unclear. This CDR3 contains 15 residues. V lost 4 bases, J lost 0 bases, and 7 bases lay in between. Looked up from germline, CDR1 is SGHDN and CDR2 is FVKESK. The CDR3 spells CASSPLGSGANVLTF. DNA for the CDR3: TGTGCCAGCAGCCCTCTTGGCTCTGGGGCCAACGTCCTGACTTTC.

CDR3 in amino acids: CASSGDSNYGYTF. The CDR3 DNA sequence: TGTGCCAGCAGTGGGGACAGCAACTATGGCTACACCTTC. The chain links TRBV7-9 to TRBJ1-2, with 7 bases matching TRBD1. The CDR3 loop spans 13 amino acids. Trimming took 6 bases from V and 2 from J; bases not matched to a gene: 3. Germline CDR1 and CDR2: SEHNR and FQNEAQ (reference sequence).

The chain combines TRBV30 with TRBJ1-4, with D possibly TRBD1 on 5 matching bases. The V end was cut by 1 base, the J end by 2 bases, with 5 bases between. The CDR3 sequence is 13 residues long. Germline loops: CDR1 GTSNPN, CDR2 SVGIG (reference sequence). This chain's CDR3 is CAWSGQTNEKLFF. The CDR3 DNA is TGTGCCTGGAGTGGACAGACTAATGAAAAACTGTTTTTT.

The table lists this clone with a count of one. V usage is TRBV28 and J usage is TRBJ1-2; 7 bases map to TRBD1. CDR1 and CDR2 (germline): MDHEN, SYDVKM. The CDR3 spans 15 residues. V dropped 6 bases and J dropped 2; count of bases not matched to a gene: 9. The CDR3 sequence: CASSRQGSQNYGYTF. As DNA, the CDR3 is TGTGCCAGCAGCCGACAGGGTTCTCAGAACTATGGCTACACCTTC.

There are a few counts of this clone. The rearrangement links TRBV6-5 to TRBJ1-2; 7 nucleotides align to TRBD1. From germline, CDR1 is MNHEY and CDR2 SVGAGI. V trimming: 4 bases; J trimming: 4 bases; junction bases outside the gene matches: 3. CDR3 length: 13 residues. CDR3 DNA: TGTGCCAGCAGTTCCGGGGACAGCTATGGCTACACCTTC. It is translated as CASSSGDSYGYTF.

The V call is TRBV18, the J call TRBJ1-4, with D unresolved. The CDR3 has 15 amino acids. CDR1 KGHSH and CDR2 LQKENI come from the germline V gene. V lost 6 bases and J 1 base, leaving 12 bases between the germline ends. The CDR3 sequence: CASSPSGKTNEKLFF. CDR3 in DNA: TGTGCCAGCTCTCCGTCCGGGAAAACTAATGAAAAACTGTTTTTT.

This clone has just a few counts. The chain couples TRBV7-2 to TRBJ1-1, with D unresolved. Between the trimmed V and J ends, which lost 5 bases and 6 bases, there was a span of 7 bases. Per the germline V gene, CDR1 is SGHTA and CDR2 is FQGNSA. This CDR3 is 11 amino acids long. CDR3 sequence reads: CASSVKAEAFF. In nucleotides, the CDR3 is TGTGCCAGCAGCGTCAAGGCTGAAGCTTTCTTT.

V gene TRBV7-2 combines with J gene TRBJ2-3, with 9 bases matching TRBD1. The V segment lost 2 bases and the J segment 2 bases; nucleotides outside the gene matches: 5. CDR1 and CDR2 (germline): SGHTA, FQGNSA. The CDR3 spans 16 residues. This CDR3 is CASSLRGQGITDTQYF. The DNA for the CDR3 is TGTGCCAGCAGCTTACGGGGACAGGGTATCACAGATACGCAGTATTTT.

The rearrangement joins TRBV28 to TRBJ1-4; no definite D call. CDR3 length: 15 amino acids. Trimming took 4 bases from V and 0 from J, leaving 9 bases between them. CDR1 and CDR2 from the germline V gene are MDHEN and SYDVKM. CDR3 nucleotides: TGTGCCAGCAGTTCGAGCCATGCAACTAATGAAAAACTGTTTTTT. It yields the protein CASSSSHATNEKLFF.

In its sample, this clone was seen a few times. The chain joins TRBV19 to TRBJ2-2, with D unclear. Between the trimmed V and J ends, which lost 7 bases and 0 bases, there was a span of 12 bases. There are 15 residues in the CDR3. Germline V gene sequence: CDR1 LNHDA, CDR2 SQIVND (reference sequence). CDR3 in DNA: TGTGCCAGTACCCCGTCATTTACGAACACCGGGGAGCTGTTTTTT. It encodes CASTPSFTNTGELFF.

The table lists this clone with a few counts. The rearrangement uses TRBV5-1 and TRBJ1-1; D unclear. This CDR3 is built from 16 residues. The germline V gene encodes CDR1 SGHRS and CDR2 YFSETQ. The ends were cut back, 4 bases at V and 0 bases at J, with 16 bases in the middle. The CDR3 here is CASSPGSRAMNTEAFF. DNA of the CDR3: TGCGCCAGCAGCCCCGGTAGCCGGGCCATGAACACTGAAGCTTTCTTT.

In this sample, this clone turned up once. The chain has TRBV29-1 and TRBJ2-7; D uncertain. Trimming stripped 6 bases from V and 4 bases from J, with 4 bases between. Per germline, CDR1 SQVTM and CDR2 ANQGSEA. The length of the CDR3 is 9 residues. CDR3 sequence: CSVVYEQYF. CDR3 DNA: TGCAGCGTCGTATACGAGCAGTACTTC.